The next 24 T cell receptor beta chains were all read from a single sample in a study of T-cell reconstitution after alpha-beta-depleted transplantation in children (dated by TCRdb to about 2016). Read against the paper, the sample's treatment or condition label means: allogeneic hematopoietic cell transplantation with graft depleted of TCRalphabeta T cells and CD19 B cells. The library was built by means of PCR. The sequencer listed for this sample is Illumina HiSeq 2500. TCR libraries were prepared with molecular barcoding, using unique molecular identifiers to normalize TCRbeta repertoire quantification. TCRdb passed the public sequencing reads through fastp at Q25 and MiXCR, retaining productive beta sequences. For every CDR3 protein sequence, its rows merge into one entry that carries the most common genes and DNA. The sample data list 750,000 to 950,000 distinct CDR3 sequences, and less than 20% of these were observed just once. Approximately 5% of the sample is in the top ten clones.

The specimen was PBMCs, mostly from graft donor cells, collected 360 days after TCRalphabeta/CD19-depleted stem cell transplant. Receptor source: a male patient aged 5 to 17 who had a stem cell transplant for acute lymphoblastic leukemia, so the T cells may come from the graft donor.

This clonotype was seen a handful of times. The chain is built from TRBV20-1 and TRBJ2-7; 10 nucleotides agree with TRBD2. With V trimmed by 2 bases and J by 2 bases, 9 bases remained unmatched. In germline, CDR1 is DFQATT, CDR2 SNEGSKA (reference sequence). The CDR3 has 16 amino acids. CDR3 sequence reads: CSARRSSGRFPYEQYF. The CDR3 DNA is TGCAGTGCTAGAAGGTCTAGCGGGAGATTCCCCTACGAGCAGTACTTC.

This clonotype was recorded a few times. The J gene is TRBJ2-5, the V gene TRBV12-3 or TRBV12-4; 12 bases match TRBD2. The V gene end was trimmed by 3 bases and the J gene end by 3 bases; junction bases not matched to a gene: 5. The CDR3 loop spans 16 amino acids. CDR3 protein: CASSFGRTSGKETQYF. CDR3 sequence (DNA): TGTGCCAGCAGTTTTGGGAGGACTAGCGGGAAAGAGACCCAGTACTTC.

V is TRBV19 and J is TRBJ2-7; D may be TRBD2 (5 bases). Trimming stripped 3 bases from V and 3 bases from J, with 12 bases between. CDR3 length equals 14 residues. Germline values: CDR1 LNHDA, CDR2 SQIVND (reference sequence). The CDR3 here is CASSIGTAVYEQYF. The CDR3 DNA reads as TGTGCCAGTAGTATTGGTACAGCGGTCTACGAGCAGTACTTC.

CDR3 nucleotides: TGCGCCAGCAGCCAGCCCCACGTGGAGGGACTAGCGGGAGGGTTCGCCAACACAGATACGCAGTATTTT. It yields the protein CASSQPHVEGLAGGFANTDTQYF. The chain recombines TRBV4-3 with TRBJ2-3; 16 nucleotides line up with TRBD2. With 3 bases clipped from V and 2 bases from J, the junction kept 20 bases outside the gene matches. Germline V CDR1 and CDR2: LGHNA, YSLEER. The CDR3 has 23 residues.

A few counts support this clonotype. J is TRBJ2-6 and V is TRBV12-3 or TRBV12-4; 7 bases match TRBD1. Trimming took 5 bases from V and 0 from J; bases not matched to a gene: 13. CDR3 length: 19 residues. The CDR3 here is CASSPGTAIDRSGANVLTF. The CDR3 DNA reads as TGTGCCAGCAGTCCGGGGACAGCTATAGACCGCTCTGGGGCCAACGTCCTGACTTTC.

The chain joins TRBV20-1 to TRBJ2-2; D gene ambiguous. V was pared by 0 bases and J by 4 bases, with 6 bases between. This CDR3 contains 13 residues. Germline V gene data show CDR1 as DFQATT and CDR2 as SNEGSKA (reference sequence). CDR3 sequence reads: CSARDRVTGELFF. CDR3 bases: TGCAGTGCTAGAGATCGGGTCACCGGGGAGCTGTTTTTT.

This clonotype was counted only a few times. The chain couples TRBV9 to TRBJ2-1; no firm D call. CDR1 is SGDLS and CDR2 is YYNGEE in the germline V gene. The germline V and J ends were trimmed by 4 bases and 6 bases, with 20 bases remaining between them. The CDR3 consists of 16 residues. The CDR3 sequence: CASSPGVAAALNEQFF. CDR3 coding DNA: TGTGCCAGCAGCCCAGGAGTCGCAGCTGCTCTCAATGAGCAGTTCTTC.

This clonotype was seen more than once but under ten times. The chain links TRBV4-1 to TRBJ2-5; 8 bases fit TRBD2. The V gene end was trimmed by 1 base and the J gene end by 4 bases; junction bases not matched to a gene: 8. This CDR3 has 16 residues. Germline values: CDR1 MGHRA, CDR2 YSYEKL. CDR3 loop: CASSQGYGRVGETQYF. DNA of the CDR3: TGCGCCAGCAGCCAAGGCTACGGGAGGGTGGGAGAGACCCAGTACTTC.

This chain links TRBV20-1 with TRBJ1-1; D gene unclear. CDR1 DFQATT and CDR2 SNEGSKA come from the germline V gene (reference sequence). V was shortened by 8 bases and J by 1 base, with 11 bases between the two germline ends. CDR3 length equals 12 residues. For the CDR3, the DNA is TGCAGTACTCTGCGGGGGAACACTGAAGCTTTCTTT. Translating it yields CSTLRGNTEAFF.

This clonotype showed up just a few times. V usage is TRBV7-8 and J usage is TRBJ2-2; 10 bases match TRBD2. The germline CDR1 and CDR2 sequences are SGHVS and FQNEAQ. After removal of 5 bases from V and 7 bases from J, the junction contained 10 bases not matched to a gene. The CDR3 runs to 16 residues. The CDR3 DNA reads TGTGCCAGCAGCCCCGGGCTAGCGGGGGCGGGCGGGGAGCTGTTTTTT. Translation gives CASSPGLAGAGGELFF.

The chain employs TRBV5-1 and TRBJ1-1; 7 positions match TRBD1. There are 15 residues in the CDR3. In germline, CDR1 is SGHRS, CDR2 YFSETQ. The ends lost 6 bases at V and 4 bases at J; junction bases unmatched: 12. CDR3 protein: CASTSWDSLGTEAFF. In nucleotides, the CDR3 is TGCGCCAGCACCTCGTGGGACAGTCTGGGCACTGAAGCTTTCTTT.

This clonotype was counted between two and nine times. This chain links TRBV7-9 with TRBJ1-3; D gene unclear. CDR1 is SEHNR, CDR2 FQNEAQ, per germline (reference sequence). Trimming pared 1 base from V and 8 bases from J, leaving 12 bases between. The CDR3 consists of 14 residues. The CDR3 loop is CASSLVLREHTIYF. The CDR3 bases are TGTGCCAGCAGCTTAGTGCTGAGGGAGCACACCATATATTTT. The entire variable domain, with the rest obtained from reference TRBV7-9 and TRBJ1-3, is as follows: DTGVSQNPRHKITKRGQNVTFRCDPISEHNRLYWYRQTLGQGPEFLTYFQNEAQLEKSRLLSDRFSAERPKGSFSTLEIQRTEQGDSAMYLCASSLVLREHTIYFGEGSWLTVV.

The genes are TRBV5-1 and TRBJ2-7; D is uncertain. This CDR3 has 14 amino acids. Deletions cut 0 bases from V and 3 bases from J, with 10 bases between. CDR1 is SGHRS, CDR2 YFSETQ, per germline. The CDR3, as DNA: TGCGCCAGCAGCTTGGACTCCTTCCTCTACGAGCAGTACTTC. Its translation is CASSLDSFLYEQYF.

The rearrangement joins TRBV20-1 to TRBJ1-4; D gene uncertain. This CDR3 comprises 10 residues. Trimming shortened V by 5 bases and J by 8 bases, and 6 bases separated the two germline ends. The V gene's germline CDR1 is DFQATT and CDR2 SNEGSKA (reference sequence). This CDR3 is CSAPREKLFF. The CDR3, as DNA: TGCAGTGCTCCCAGGGAAAAACTGTTTTTT.

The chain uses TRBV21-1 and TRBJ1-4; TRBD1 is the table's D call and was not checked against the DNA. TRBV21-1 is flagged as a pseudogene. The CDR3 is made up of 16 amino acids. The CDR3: CASSKGKGTDGEKLFF. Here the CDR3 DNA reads TGTGCCAGCAGCAAAGGGAAGGGGACAGATGGTGAAAAACTGTTTTTT.

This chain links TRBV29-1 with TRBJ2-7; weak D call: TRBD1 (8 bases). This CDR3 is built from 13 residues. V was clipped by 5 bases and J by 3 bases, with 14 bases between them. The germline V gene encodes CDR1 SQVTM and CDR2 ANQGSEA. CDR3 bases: TGCAGCGTTAAAGCGGGACAGGTCTACGAGCAGTACTTC. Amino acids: CSVKAGQVYEQYF.

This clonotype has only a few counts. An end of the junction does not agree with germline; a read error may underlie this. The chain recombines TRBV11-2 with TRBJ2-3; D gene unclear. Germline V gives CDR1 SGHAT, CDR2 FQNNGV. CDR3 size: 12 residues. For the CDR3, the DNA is TGTGCCAGCAGCTATCCCGTGGATGAACCTTCCTTT. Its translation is CASSYPVDEPSF.

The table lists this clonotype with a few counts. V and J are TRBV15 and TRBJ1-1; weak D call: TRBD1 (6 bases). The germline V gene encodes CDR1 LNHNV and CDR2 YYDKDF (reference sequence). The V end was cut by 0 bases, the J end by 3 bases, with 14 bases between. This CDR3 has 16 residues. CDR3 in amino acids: CATSRDFQGWDTEAFF. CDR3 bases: TGTGCCACCAGCAGAGATTTTCAGGGGTGGGACACTGAAGCTTTCTTT.

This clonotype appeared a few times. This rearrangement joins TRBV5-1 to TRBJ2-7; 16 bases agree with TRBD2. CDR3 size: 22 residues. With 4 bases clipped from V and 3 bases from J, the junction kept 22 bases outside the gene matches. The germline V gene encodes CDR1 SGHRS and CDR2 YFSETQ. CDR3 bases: TGCGCCAGCAGCCCCTGGGGGGGCAAGTGGGGGACTAGCGGGAGGGTCGACTACGAGCAGTACTTC. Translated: CASSPWGGKWGTSGRVDYEQYF.

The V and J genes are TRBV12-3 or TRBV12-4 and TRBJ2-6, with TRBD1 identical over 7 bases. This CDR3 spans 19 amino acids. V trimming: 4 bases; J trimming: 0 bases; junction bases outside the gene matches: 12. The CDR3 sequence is CASSSLYTGESSGANVLTF. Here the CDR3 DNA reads TGTGCCAGCAGTTCCCTTTATACAGGGGAGAGCTCTGGGGCCAACGTCCTGACTTTC.

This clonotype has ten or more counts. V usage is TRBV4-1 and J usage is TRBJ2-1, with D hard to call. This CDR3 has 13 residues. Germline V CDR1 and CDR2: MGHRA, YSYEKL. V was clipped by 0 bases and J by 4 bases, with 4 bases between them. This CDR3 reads CASSQDQYNEQFF. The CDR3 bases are TGCGCCAGCAGCCAAGATCAATACAATGAGCAGTTCTTC.

The CDR3 loop is CATSDPGMGNQPQHF. As DNA, the CDR3 is TGTGCCACCAGTGACCCGGGGATGGGGAATCAGCCCCAGCATTTT. The chain joins TRBV24-1 to TRBJ1-5; D not resolved. Germline CDR1 is KGHDR and CDR2 is SFDVKD. The length of the CDR3 is 15 residues. With 4 bases removed from V and 4 bases from J, the gap between germline ends came to 13 bases.

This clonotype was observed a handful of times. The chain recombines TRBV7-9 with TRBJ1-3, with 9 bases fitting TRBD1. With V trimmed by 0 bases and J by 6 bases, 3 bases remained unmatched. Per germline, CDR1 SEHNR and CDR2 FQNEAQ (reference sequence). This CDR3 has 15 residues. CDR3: CASSLAQGAVNTIYF. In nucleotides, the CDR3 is TGTGCCAGCAGCTTAGCACAGGGGGCTGTAAACACCATATATTTT.

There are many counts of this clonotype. For the CDR3, the DNA is TGTGCCAGCAGCGACAAATCCGGACAGGGGAGTGAAAAACTGTTTTTT. Translation: CASSDKSGQGSEKLFF. The chain combines TRBV7-9 with TRBJ1-4, with TRBD1 identical over 9 bases. CDR1 SEHNR and CDR2 FQNEAQ come from the germline V gene (reference sequence). The ends lost 5 bases at V and 7 bases at J; junction bases unmatched: 11. The CDR3 runs to 16 residues. Filled out from reference TRBV7-9 and TRBJ1-4, the complete variable domain reads DTGVSQNPRHKITKRGQNVTFRCDPISEHNRLYWYRQTLGQGPEFLTYFQNEAQLEKSRLLSDRFSAERPKGSFSTLEIQRTEQGDSAMYLCASSDKSGQGSEKLFFGSGTQLSVL.